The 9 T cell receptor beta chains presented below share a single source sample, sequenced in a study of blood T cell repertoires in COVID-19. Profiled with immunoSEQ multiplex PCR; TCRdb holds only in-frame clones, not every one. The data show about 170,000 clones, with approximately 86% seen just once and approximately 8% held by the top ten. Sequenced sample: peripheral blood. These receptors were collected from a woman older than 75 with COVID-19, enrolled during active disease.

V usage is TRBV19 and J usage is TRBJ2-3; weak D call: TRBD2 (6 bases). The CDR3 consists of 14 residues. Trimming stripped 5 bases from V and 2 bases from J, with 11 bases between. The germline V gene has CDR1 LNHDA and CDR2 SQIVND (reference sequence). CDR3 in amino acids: CASSVTGDTDTQYF. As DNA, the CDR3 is TGTGCCAGTAGTGTCACGGGGGACACAGATACGCAGTATTTT. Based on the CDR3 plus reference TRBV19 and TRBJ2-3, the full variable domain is DGGITQSPKYLFRKEGQNVTLSCEQNLNHDAMYWYRQDPGQGLRLIYYSQIVNDFQKGDIAEGYSVSREKKESFPLTVTSAQKNPTAFYLCASSVTGDTDTQYFGPGTRLTVL.

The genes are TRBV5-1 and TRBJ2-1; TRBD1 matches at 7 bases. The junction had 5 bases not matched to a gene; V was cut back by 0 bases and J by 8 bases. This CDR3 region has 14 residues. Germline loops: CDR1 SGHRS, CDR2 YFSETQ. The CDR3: CASSLVVGGYEQFF. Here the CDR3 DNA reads TGCGCCAGCAGCTTGGTGGTAGGGGGCTATGAGCAGTTCTTC. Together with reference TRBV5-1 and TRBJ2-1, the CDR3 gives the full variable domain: KAGVTQTPRYLIKTRGQQVTLSCSPISGHRSVSWYQQTPGQGLQFLFEYFSETQRNKGNFPGRFSGRQFSNSRSEMNVSTLELGDSALYLCASSLVVGGYEQFFGPGTRLTVL.

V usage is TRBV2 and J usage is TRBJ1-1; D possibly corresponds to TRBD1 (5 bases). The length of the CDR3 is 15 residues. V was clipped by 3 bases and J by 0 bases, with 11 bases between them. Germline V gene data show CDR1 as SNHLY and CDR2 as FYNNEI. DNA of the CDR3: TGTGCCAGCAGTGAGGGGGGTTGGATGAACACTGAAGCTTTCTTT. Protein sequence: CASSEGGWMNTEAFF.

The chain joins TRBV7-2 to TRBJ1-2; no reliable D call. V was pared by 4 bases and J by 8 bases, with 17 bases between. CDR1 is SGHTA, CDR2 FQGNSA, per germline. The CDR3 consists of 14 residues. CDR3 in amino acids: CASSYQSGVEGYTF. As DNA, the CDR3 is TGTGCCAGCAGCTACCAATCCGGGGTTGAGGGCTACACCTTC.

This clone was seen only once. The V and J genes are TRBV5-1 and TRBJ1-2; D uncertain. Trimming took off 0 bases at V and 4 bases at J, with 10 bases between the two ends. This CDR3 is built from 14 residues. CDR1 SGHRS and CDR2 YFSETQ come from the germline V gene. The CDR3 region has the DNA TGCGCCAGCAGCTTGGCAGGCCCTGGCTATGGCTACACCTTC. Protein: CASSLAGPGYGYTF. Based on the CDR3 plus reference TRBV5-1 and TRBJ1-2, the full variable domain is KAGVTQTPRYLIKTRGQQVTLSCSPISGHRSVSWYQQTPGQGLQFLFEYFSETQRNKGNFPGRFSGRQFSNSRSEMNVSTLELGDSALYLCASSLAGPGYGYTFGSGTRLTVV.

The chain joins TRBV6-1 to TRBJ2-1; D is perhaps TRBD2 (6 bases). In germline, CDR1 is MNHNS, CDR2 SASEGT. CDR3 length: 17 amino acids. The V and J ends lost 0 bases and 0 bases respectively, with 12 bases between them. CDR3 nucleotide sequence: TGTGCCAGCAGTGAAGCGCCCCGGAGGGTCTCCTACAATGAGCAGTTCTTC. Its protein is CASSEAPRRVSYNEQFF.

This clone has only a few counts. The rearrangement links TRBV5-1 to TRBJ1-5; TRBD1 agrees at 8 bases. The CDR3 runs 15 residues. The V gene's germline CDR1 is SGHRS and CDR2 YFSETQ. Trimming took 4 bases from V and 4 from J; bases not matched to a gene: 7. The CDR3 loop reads CASSLTTGENQPQHF. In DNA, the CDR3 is TGCGCCAGCAGCCTAACGACAGGGGAGAATCAGCCCCAGCATTTT.

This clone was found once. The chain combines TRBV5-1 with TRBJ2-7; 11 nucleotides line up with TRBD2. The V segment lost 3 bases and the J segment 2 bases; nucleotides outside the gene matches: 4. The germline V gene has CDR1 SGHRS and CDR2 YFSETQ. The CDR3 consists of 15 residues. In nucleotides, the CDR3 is TGCGCCAGCAGCTCCGGGACTAGCGGAGCCTACGAGCAGTACTTC. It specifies CASSSGTSGAYEQYF.

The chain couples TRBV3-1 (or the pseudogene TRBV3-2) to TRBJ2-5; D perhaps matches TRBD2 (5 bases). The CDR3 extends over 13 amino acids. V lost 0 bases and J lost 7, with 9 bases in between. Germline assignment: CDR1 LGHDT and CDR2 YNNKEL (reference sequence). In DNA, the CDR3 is TGTGCCAGCAGCCAAGAGGTCCGGGGGACCCAGTACTTC. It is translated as CASSQEVRGTQYF.